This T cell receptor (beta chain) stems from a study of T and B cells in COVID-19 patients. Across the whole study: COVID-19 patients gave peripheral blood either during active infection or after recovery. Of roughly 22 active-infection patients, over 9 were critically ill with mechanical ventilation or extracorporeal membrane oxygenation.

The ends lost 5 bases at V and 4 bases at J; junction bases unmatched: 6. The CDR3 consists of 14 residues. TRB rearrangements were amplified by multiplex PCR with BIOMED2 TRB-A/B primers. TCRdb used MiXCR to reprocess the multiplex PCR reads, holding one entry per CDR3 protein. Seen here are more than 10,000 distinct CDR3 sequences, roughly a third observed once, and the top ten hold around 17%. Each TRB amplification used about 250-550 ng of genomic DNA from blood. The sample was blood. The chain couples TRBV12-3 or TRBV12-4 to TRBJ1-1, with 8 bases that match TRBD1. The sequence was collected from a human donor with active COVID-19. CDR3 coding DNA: TGTGCCAGCAGTGTGGACAGGGTGGGCACTGAAGCTTTCTTT. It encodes CASSVDRVGTEAFF.